This TCR beta chain was recorded in a study of shared clonotypes between healthy human individuals. This CDR3 is built from 12 residues. V lost 7 bases, J lost 1 base, and 8 bases lay in between. The germline gives CDR1 ENHRY, CDR2 SYGVKD. In the authors' workflow: Filtering differed, since immunoSEQ gave only junction sequences and no quality scores. TCRdb's table, derived via immunoSEQ multiplex PCR, lists solely in-frame clones and lacks some. The DNA was the basis for D and trimming; V, J and clone size are from that table. The repertoire holds around 2,000,000 clones, with about 95% as singletons. CD45RO-negative, CCR7-positively selected cells formed the naive CD8 fraction, excluding terminally differentiated effector memory CD45RA+ cells.

The chain recombines TRBV10-3 with TRBJ2-7; no definite D call. Sample: naive CD8+ T cells sorted from blood. The receptor was derived from a man between 18 and 29 years old in good health. Here the CDR3 DNA reads TGTGCCATCATGAACAAATCCTACGAGCAGTACTTC. Translating it yields CAIMNKSYEQYF.